These 8 T cell receptor beta chains came from one sample sequenced in a study of human T cells and chemical hapten exposure. TCRdb processed the RACE reads anew with MiXCR; each CDR3 protein has one entry. The table records 360,000 or so distinct CDR3 sequences, about 6% of them present only once. This sample's time point: patch test 2, 6 weeks after DPC sensitization. Treatment indicated: therapeutic diphenylcyclopropenone sensitization with weekly scalp DPC. The source material was whole blood, sampled in connection with sensitization to the hapten diphenylcyclopropenone (DPC). These receptors were taken from a woman between 18 and 29 years old with alopecia areata. Some clones in this sample may be carry-over from other donors' samples.

This clonotype was counted at least ten times. The J gene is TRBJ1-2, the V gene TRBV2, with 10 bases lining up with TRBD1. Per germline, CDR1 SNHLY and CDR2 FYNNEI. This CDR3 is built from 15 residues. V was pared by 5 bases and J by 8 bases, with 11 bases of the junction left unmatched. The CDR3 spells CASSPQGTGEIGYTF. The CDR3 DNA reads as TGTGCCAGCAGTCCCCAAGGGACAGGGGAGATCGGCTACACCTTC.

The chain's CDR3 is CASSPRTDGYEQYF. DNA of the CDR3: TGCGCCAGCAGCCCGAGGACGGACGGATACGAGCAGTACTTC. V gene TRBV5-1 combines with J gene TRBJ2-7, with D hard to call. The V gene's germline CDR1 is SGHRS and CDR2 YFSETQ. V was shortened by 4 bases and J by 4 bases, with 15 bases between the two germline ends. The CDR3 is 14 amino acids.

V and J are TRBV6-5 and TRBJ2-1, with 11 bases lining up with TRBD1. Per the germline V gene, CDR1 is MNHEY and CDR2 is SVGAGI. The CDR3 is 14 amino acids. V was clipped by 5 bases and J by 9 bases; unmatched bases: 6. The CDR3 DNA reads TGTGCCAGCAGTATGGGACAGGGGGTTGGTGAGCAGTTCTTC. This codes for CASSMGQGVGEQFF.

The sample holds many counts of this clonotype. The CDR3 loop is CASSPRRNTDTQYF. CDR3 bases: TGTGCCAGCAGCCCCCGACGGAACACAGATACGCAGTATTTT. The chain employs TRBV7-2 and TRBJ2-3; the D is unclear. The CDR3 consists of 14 residues. V lost 5 bases to trimming and J lost 2 bases, with 11 bases between them. Germline V gene lookup returns CDR1 SGHTA and CDR2 FQGNSA.

In this sample, this clonotype turned up a few times. V and J are TRBV28 and TRBJ2-7; 8 nucleotides match TRBD1. The CDR3 totals 14 residues. V dropped 7 bases and J dropped 0; count of bases not matched to a gene: 5. The germline V gene encodes CDR1 MDHEN and CDR2 SYDVKM. CDR3 DNA sequence: TGTGCCAGCACCGCTACAGGGGGCTCCTACGAGCAGTACTTC. As protein: CASTATGGSYEQYF.

The rearrangement uses TRBV20-1 and TRBJ1-1; 7 positions match TRBD1. The CDR3 has 17 residues. J was trimmed by 0 bases and V by 3 bases; bases with no gene match: 13. The germline CDR1 and CDR2 sequences are DFQATT and SNEGSKA (reference sequence). CDR3 protein: CSASPRGGQDLNTEAFF. CDR3 nucleotide sequence: TGCAGTGCTAGTCCAAGGGGAGGACAGGATCTGAACACTGAAGCTTTCTTT.

This clonotype was detected a few times. The chain uses TRBV29-1 and TRBJ2-5; 8 bases fit TRBD1. This CDR3 is built from 13 residues. Germline CDR1 reads SQVTM; CDR2 reads ANQGSEA. Trimming cost V 2 bases and J 7 bases; bases outside gene matches: 6. CDR3 bases: TGCAGCGTTGAATGGGGACAGGTGGGGACCCAGTACTTC. It specifies CSVEWGQVGTQYF.

The rearrangement links TRBV3-1 to TRBJ2-6; tentatively, D is TRBD1 or TRBD2 (6 bases each). Per germline, CDR1 LGHDT and CDR2 YNNKEL (reference sequence). CDR3 length: 20 residues. V was pared by 0 bases and J by 3 bases, with 21 bases between. CDR3 in amino acids: CASSQEISGGATDGANVLTF. CDR3 DNA: TGTGCCAGCAGCCAAGAAATCTCCGGGGGCGCGACCGATGGGGCCAACGTCCTGACTTTC.